This TCR beta chain was retrieved from a study of sequential checkpoint blockade in melanoma. About the study: Randomization was 1:1 between first-line nivolumab→ipilimumab and ipilimumab→nivolumab. Maintenance nivolumab came after either treatment sequence.

Measured with immunoSEQ multiplex PCR; TCRdb has only the in-frame clones, and not every one. The sample contains under 45,000 clones, roughly four fifths of which appear only once. The germline gives CDR1 MNHEY, CDR2 SMNVEV (reference sequence). Trimming shortened V by 6 bases and J by 4 bases, and 22 bases separated the two germline ends. This CDR3 is built from 17 residues. Treatment reported: randomized to nivolumab then ipilimumab (arm A) or the reverse (arm B). None of the patients previously received DNA-damaging chemotherapy. PBMC sorting kept live CD3+CD8+ cells without CD19 or CD56. The sequence came from a human donor with melanoma. Material: CD8+ T cells sorted from blood (inferred from file names), obtained from a patient given nivolumab and ipilimumab in sequence. The chain is built from TRBV27 and TRBJ2-1; perhaps TRBD1 as D (6 bases). CDR3 coding DNA: TGTGCCAGCAGCCCAGAAGGACAGACGGTCGTGTACAATGAGCAGTTCTTC. It is translated as CASSPEGQTVVYNEQFF.